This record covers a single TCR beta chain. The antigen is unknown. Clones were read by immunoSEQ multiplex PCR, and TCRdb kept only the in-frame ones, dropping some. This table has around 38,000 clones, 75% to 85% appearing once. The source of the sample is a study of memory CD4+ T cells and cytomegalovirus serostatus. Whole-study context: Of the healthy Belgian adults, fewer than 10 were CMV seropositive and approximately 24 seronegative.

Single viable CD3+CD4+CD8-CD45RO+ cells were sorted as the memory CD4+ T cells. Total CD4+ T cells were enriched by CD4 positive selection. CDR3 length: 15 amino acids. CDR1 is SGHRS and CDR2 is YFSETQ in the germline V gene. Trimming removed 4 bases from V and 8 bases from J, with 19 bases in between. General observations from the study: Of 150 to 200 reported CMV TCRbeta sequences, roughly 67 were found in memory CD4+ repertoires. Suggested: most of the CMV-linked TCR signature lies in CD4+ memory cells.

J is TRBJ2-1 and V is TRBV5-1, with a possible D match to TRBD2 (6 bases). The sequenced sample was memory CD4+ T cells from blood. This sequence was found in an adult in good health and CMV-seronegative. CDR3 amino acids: CASSGGSGSGDEQFF. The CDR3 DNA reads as TGCGCCAGCAGCGGGGGGAGTGGGAGTGGCGATGAGCAGTTCTTC.